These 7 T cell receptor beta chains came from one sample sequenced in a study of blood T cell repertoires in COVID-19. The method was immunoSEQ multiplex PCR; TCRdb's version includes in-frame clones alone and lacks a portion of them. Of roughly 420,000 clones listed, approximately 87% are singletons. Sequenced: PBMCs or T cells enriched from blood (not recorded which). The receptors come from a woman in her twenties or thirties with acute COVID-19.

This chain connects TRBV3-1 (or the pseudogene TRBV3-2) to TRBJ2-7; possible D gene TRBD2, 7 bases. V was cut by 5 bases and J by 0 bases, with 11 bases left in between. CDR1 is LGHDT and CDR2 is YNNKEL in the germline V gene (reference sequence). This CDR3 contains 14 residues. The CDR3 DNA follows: TGTGCCAGCAGCAGGGGGGGCTTCTCCTACGAGCAGTACTTC. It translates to CASSRGGFSYEQYF.

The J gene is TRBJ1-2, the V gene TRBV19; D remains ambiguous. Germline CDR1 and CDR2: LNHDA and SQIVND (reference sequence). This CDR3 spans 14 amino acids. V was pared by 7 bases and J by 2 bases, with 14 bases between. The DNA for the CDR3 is TGTGCCAGTACCCAGACTCACCCCAACTATGGCTACACCTTC. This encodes CASTQTHPNYGYTF.

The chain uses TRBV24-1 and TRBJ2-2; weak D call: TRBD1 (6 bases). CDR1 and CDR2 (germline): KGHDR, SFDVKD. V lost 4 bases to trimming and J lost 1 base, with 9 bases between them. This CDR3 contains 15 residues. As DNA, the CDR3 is TGTGCCACCAGTGAATCGGACAGGAACACCGGGGAGCTGTTTTTT. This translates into CATSESDRNTGELFF.

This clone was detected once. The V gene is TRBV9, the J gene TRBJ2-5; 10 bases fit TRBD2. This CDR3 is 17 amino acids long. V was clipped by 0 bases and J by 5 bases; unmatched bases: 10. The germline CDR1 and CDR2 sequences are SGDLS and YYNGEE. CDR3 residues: CASSVGVAGGRRETQYF. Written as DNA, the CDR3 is TGTGCCAGCAGCGTAGGCGTAGCGGGGGGCCGTCGGGAGACCCAGTACTTC.

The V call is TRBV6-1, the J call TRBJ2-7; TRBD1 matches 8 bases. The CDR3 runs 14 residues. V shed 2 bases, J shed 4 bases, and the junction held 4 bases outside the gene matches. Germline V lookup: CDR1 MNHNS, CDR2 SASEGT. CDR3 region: CASSERTGRYEQYF. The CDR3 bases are TGTGCCAGCAGTGAACGGACAGGGCGATACGAGCAGTACTTC.

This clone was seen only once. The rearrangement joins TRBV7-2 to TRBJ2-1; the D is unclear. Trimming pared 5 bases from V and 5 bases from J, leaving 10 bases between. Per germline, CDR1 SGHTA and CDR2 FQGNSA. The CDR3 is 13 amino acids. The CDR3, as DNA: TGTGCCAGCAGCCCCCCCGCGCACAATGAGCAGTTCTTC. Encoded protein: CASSPPAHNEQFF.

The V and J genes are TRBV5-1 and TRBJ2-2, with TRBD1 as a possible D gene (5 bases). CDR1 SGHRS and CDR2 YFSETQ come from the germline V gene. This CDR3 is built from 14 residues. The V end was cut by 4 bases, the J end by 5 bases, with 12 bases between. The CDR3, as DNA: TGCGCCAGCAGCCCTACAGGATCTACCGGGGAGCTGTTTTTT. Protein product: CASSPTGSTGELFF.